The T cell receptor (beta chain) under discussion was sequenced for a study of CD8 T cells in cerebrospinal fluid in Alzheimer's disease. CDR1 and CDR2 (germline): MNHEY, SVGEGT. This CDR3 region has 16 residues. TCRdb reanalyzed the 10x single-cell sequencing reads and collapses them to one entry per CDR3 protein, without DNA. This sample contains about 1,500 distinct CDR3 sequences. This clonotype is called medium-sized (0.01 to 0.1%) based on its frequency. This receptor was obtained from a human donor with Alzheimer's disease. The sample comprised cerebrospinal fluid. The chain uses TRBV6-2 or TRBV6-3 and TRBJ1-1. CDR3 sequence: CASTNRVLDPRTETFF.